The 5 T cell receptor beta chains below were found in one sample sequenced in a study of vaccination and CD4 T cells after COVID-19. Scientists ran DNA taken from cultured CD4+ T cells through the Oncomine TCR Beta short-read assay for sequencing. TCRdb passed the PCR reads through MiXCR, listing each CDR3 protein once. This table has roughly 5,400 distinct CDR3 sequences, 30% to 35% appearing once. The treatment here: roughly 11-day PBMC culture with coronavirus spike peptide pools or control peptides (ViraFEST assay). No antigen has been identified for these receptors. The sample here was CD4+ T cells from blood, cultured in vitro, taken after SARS-CoV-2 vaccination. These receptors were taken from a human donor who had recovered from COVID-19.

This clonotype was counted a few times. V gene TRBV12-2 combines with J gene TRBJ2-7; the table's TRBD1 call for D was not verified on the DNA. TRBV12-2 constitutes a pseudogene. This CDR3 has 14 amino acids. CDR3 sequence (DNA): TGTGCAAGTCGCTTAAGGGACAGCTCCTACGAGCAGTACTTC. Protein sequence: CASRLRDSSYEQYF.

This clonotype was picked up a small number of times. The J gene is TRBJ1-6, the V gene TRBV11-2; D is perhaps TRBD1 (6 bases). V was clipped by 5 bases and J by 7 bases, with 9 bases between them. This CDR3 has 13 amino acids. Germline V gives CDR1 SGHAT, CDR2 FQNNGV. Here the CDR3 reads CASSPQGNSPLHF. CDR3 nucleotides: TGTGCCAGCAGCCCGCAGGGGAATTCACCCCTCCACTTT.

This clonotype is classed as medium-sized. The chain joins TRBV7-2 to TRBJ2-7; TRBD1 might be the D (5 bases). Germline CDR1 SGHTA, CDR2 FQGNSA. This CDR3 spans 15 amino acids. V lost 4 bases, J lost 3 bases, and 16 bases lay in between. Written as DNA, the CDR3 is TGTGCCAGCAGCTATGAAGTGAGGACAAGCTACGAGCAGTACTTC. It encodes CASSYEVRTSYEQYF.

The V and J genes are TRBV7-2 and TRBJ1-4; D possibly corresponds to TRBD1 (6 bases). V was cut by 1 base and J by 8 bases, with 11 bases left in between. CDR3 length equals 14 residues. Germline CDR1 is SGHTA and CDR2 is FQGNSA. The CDR3 DNA follows: TGTGCCAGCAGCTTAGACAGGGTTAGCGAAAAACTGTTTTTT. It is translated as CASSLDRVSEKLFF.

This clonotype was counted between two and nine times. The rearrangement joins TRBV20-1 to TRBJ2-3; 15 bases are shared with TRBD2. The CDR3 runs to 18 residues. From germline, CDR1 is DFQATT and CDR2 SNEGSKA (reference sequence). The V gene end was trimmed by 2 bases and the J gene end by 5 bases; junction bases not matched to a gene: 11. The CDR3 is CSARKRTSGRVRVDTQYF. The CDR3 coding sequence is TGCAGTGCTAGAAAAAGGACTAGCGGGAGGGTTCGGGTAGATACGCAGTATTTT.